The 2 T cell receptor beta chains reported below all come from one sample, sequenced in a study of beta chain features in type 1 diabetes. The entirety of the isolated RNA underwent reverse transcription, so expressed TCRB transcripts were sequenced. The repertoire was sequenced with immunoSEQ multiplex PCR; TCRdb's copy has only in-frame clones and lacks some. Found here are about 130,000 clones, 7% to 10% of them singletons; the top ten hold roughly 0.69%. Sequenced input: central memory CD4+ T cells from blood. The receptors shown here come from a man aged 18 to 29 in good health.

The V call is TRBV7-2, the J call TRBJ2-3; D perhaps matches TRBD2 (6 bases). The CDR3 runs to 18 residues. Germline assignment: CDR1 SGHTA and CDR2 FQGNSA. V gave up 5 bases and J gave up 0 bases, with 21 bases separating them. The CDR3 is CASSRLLHRGSSTDTQYF. CDR3 in DNA: TGTGCCAGCAGCCGGCTTTTGCATCGGGGGTCGAGCACAGATACGCAGTATTTT.

V and J are TRBV9 and TRBJ2-1, with 9 nucleotides matching TRBD1. CDR1 and CDR2 (germline): SGDLS, YYNGEE. V was pared by 0 bases and J by 8 bases, with 6 bases of the junction left unmatched. CDR3 length: 15 residues. In nucleotides, the CDR3 is TGTGCCAGCAGCGTAGGGACAGGGGTATCATATGAGCAGTTCTTC. It translates to CASSVGTGVSYEQFF.